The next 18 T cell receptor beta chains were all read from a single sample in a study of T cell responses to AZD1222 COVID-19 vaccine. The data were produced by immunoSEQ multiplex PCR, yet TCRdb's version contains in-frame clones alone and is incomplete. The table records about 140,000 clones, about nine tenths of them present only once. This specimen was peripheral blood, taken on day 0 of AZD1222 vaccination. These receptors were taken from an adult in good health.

This chain's CDR3 is CASGAYGGVGYTF. The CDR3 region has the DNA TGTGCCTCCGGCGCGTATGGGGGTGTTGGCTACACCTTC. This sequence joins TRBV2 and TRBJ1-2; D might be TRBD1 (5 bases). The germline gives CDR1 SNHLY, CDR2 FYNNEI. CDR3 size: 13 residues. Trimming took 11 bases from V and 7 from J, leaving 20 bases between them.

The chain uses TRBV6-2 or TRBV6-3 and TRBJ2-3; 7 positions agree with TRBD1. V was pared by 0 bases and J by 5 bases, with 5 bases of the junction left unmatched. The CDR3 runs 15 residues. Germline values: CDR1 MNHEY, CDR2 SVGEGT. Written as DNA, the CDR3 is TGTGCCAGCAGTTACTCGAAGAGGGGGCGAGATACGCAGTATTTT. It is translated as CASSYSKRGRDTQYF.

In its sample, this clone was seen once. CDR3 in amino acids: CASSPMIQNYGYTF. Written as DNA, the CDR3 is TGTGCCAGCAGCCCAATGATACAGAACTATGGCTACACCTTC. The rearrangement links TRBV7-9 to TRBJ1-2; D unclear. Germline V gene data show CDR1 as SEHNR and CDR2 as FQNEAQ (reference sequence). The CDR3 has 14 residues. V lost 5 bases and J lost 2, with 12 bases in between.

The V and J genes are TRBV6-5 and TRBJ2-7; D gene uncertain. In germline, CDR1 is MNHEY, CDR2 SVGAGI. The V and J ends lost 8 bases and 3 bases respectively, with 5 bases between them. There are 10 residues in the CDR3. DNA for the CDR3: TGTGCCAGCCGACACTACGAGCAGTACTTC. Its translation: CASRHYEQYF.

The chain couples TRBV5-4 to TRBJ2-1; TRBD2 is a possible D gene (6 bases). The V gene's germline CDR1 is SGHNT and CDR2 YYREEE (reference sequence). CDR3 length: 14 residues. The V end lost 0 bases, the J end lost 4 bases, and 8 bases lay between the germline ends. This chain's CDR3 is CASSLAGSYNEQFF. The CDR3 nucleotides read TGTGCCAGCAGCTTGGCCGGGAGTTACAATGAGCAGTTCTTC.

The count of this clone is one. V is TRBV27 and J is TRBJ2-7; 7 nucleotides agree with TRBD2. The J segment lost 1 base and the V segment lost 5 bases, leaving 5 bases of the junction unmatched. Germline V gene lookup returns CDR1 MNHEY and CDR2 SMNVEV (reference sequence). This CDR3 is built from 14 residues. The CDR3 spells CASSISGRSYEQYF. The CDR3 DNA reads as TGTGCCAGCAGTATTAGCGGGCGTTCCTACGAGCAGTACTTC.

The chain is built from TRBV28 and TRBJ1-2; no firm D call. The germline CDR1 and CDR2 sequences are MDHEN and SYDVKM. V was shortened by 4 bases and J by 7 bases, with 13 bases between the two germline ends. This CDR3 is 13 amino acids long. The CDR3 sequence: CASSSPGRAGYTF. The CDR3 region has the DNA TGTGCCAGCAGTTCGCCGGGCCGCGCTGGCTACACCTTC.

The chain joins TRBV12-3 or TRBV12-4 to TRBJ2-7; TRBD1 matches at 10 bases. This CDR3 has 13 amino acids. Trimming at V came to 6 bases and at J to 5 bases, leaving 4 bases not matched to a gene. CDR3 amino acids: CASRLGQGDEQYF. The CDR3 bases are TGTGCCAGCAGACTCGGACAGGGGGACGAGCAGTACTTC.

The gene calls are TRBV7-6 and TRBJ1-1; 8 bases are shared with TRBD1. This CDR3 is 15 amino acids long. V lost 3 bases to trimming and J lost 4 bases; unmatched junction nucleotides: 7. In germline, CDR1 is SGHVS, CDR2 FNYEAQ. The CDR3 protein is CASSFNTGGITEAFF. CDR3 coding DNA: TGTGCCAGCAGCTTTAATACAGGGGGAATCACTGAAGCTTTCTTT.

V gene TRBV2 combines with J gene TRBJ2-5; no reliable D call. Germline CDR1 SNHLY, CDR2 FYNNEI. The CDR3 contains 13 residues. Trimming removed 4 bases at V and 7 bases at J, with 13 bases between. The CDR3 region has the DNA TGTGCCAGCAGTGTGCCGGAAAGAGTGACCCAGTACTTC. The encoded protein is CASSVPERVTQYF.

CDR3 coding DNA: TGCGCCAGCAGTGCCGGGACTAGCGGGAGGTACAATGAGCAGTTCTTC. Its translation is CASSAGTSGRYNEQFF. This rearrangement joins TRBV10-1 to TRBJ2-1, with 15 bases matching TRBD2. CDR3 length equals 16 residues. The trim removed 4 bases at V and 4 bases at J, leaving 2 bases unmatched. Germline V gene data show CDR1 as WNHNN and CDR2 as SYGVQD (reference sequence).

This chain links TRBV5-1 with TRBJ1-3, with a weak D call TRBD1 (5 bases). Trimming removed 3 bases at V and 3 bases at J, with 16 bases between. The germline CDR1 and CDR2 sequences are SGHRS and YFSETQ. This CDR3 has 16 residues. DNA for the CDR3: TGCGCCAGCAGCTACGGACAACATCGGAGTGGAAACACCATATATTTT. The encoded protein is CASSYGQHRSGNTIYF.

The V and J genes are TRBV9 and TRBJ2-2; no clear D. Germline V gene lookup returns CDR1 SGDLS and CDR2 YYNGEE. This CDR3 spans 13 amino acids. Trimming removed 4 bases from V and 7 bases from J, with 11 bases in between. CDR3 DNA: TGTGCCAGCAGCACACAGTTGTACGGGGAGCTGTTTTTT. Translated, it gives CASSTQLYGELFF.

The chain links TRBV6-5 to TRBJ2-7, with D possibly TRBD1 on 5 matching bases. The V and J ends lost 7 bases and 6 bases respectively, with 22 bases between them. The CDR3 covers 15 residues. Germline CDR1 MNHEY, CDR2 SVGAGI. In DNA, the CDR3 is TGTGCCAGCACTTCGGGCGCAGGGTCCTTTTTCGAGCAGTACTTC. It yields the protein CASTSGAGSFFEQYF.

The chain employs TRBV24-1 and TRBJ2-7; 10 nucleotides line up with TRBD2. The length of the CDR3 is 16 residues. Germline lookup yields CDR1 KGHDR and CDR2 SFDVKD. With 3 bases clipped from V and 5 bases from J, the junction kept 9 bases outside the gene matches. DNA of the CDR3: TGTGCCACCAGTGATCCTGGGGCTAGCGGGAGTCACGAGCAGTACTTC. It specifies CATSDPGASGSHEQYF.

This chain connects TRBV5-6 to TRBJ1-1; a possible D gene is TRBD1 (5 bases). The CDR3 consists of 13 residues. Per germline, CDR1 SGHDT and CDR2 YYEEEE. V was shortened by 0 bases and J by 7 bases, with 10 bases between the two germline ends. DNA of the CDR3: TGTGCCAGCAGCTTGGGCAGGGAAAATGAAGCTTTCTTT. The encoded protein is CASSLGRENEAFF.

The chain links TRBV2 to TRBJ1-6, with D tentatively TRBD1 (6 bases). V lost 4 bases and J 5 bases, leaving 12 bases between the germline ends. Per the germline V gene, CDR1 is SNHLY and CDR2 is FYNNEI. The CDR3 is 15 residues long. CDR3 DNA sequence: TGTGCCAGCAGTGTACGGGCAGGGGATAATTCACCCCTCCACTTT. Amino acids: CASSVRAGDNSPLHF.

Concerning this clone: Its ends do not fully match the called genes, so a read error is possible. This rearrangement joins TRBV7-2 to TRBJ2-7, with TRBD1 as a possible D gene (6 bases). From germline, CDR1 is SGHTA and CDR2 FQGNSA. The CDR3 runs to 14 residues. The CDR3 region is CASSLDRVSSEQYF. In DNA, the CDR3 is TGTGCCAGCAGCTTAGACAGGGTATCCTCCGAGCAGTACTTC.